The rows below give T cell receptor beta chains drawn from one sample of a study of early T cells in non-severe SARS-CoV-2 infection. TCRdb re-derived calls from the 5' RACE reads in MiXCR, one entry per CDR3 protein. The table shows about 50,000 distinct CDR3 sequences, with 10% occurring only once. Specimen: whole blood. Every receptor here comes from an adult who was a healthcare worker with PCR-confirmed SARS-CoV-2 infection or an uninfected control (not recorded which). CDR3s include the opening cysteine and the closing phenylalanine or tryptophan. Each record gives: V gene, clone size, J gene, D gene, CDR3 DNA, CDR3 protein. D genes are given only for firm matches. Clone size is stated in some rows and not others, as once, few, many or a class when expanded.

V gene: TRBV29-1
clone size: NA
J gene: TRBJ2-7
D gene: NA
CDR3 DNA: TGCAGCGTTGAAACAGCTAACTACGAGCAGTACTTC
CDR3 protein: CSVETANYEQYF

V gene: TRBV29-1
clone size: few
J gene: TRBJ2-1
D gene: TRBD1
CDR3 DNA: TGCAGCGGAGACAGGGGTAAGCAGTTCTTC
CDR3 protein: CSGDRGKQFF

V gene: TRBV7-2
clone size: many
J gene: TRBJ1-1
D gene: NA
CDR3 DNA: TGTGCCAGCAGCTTAGCCGGGGTAAACACTGAAGCTTTCTTT
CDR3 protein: CASSLAGVNTEAFF

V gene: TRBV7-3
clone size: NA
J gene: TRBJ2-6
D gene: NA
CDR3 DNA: TGTGCCAGCAGAATGGGCTCTGGGGCCAACGTCCTGACTTTC
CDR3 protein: CASRMGSGANVLTF

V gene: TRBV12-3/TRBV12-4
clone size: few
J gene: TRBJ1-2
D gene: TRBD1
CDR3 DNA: TGTGCCAGCAATCTCAGGGGGCTCGGCTATGGCTACACCTTC
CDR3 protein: CASNLRGLGYGYTF

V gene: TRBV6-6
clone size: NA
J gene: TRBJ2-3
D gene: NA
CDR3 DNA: TGTGCCAGCAGTTACCCGGGAGGCACAGATACGCAGTATTTT
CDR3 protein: CASSYPGGTDTQYF

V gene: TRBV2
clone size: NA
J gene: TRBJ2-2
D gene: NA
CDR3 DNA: TGTGCCAGCAGTGAAAATTCCCCTTGGACCGGGGAGCTGTTTTTT
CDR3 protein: CASSENSPWTGELFF

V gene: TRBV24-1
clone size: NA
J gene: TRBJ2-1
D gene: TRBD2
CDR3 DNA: TGTGCCACCAGTGACCCTAGCGGGAGCTCCAATGAGCAGTTCTTC
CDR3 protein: CATSDPSGSSNEQFF

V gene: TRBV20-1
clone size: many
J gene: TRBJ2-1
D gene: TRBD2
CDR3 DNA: TGCAGTGCTAGAGAAGGGCTAGCGGGCCCAAAAAGCTCCTACAATGAGCAGTTCTTC
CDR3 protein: CSAREGLAGPKSSYNEQFF

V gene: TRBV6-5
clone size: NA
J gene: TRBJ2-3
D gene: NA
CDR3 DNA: TGTGCCAGCAGTCGAGGGATAGATACGCAGTATTTT
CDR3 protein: CASSRGIDTQYF

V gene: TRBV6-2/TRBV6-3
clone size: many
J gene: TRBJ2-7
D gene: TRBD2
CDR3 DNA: TGTGCCAGCAGTAAAACTAGCGGGCTATCCTACGAGCAGTACTTC
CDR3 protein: CASSKTSGLSYEQYF

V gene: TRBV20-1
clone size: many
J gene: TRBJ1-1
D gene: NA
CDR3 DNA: TGCAGTGCTAGAGATGTCCTGGGGAAGGGGGCTTTCTTT
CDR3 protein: CSARDVLGKGAFF

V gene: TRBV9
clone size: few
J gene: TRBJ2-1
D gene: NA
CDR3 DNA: TGTGCCAGCAGCGTGACTACCCTATACGACAATGAGCAGTTCTTC
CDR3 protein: CASSVTTLYDNEQFF

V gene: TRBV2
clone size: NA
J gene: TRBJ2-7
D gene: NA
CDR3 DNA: TGTGCCAGCAGTGACGAAGGGGAGCAGTACTTC
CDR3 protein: CASSDEGEQYF

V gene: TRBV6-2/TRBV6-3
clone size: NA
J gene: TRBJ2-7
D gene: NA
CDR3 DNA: TGTGCCAGCAGTGGACCACCACGCTCCTACGAGCAGTACTTC
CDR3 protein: CASSGPPRSYEQYF

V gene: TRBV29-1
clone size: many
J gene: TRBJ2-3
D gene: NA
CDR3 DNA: TGCAGCGTTGGAGGAGATACGCAGTATTTT
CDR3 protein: CSVGGDTQYF

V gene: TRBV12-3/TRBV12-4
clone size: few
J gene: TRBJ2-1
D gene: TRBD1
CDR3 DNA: TGTGCCAGCAGTTCCCTGGACAGGGACTATGAGCAGTTCTTC
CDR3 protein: CASSSLDRDYEQFF

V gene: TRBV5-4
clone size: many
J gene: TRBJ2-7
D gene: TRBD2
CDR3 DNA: TGTGCCAGCAGCTTGGGACTAGCGGACGACGAGCAGTACTTC
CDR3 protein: CASSLGLADDEQYF

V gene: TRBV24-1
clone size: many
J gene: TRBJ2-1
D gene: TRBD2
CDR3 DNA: TGTGTCCCCCCCCTAGCGGGGGAATACAATGAGCAGTTCTTC
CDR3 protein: CVPPLAGEYNEQFF

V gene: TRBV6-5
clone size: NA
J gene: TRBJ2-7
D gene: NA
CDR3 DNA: TGTGCCAGCAGTTACTTTGGCTCCTACGAGCAGTACTTC
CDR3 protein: CASSYFGSYEQYF

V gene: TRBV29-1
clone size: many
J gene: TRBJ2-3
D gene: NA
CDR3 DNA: TGCAGCGCGCGCACTGCAGATACGCAGTATTTT
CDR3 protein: CSARTADTQYF

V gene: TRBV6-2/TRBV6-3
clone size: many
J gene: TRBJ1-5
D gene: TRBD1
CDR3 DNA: TGTGCCAGCAGAACCTACAGGGGCAAGAGTCAGCCCCAGCATTTT
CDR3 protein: CASRTYRGKSQPQHF

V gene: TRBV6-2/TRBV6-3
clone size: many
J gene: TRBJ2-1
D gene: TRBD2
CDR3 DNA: TGTGCCAGCAGCAGCGGGGGATCCTACAATGAGCAGTTCTTC
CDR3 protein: CASSSGGSYNEQFF

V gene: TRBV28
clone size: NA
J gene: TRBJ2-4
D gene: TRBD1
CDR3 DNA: TGTGCCAGCAGTTTAGGGCAGGGGGCGAGGATTCAGTACTTC
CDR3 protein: CASSLGQGARIQYF

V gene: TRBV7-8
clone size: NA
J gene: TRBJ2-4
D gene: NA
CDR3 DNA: TGTGCCAGCAGCTTAGGCGCCCGAGGGAACATTCAGTACTTC
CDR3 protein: CASSLGARGNIQYF

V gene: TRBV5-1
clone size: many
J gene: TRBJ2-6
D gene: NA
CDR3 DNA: TGCGCCAGCAGCTTTACCCCAGGCTCTGGGGCCAACGTCCTGACTTTC
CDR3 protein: CASSFTPGSGANVLTF

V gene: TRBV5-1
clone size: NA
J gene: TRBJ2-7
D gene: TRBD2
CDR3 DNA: TGCGCCAGCAGCTATAGCGGGAGTTTGTCGGACGAGCAGTACTTC
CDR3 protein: CASSYSGSLSDEQYF

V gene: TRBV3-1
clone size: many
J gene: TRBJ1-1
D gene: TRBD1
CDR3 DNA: TGTGCCAGCAGCCAGGGCCGGGGACAGGGAGGAACTGAAGCTTTCTTT
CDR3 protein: CASSQGRGQGGTEAFF

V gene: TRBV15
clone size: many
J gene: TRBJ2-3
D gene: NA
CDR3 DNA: TGTGCCACCAGCTCCCGAGGTTGGCGAGTAGTAATCACAGATACGCAGTATTTT
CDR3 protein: CATSSRGWRVVITDTQYF

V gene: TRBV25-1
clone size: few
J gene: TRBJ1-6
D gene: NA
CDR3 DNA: TGTGCCAGCAGTGGGTCAAATAATTCACCCCTCCACTTT
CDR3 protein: CASSGSNNSPLHF

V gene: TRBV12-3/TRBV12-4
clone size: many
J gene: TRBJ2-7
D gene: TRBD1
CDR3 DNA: TGTGCCAGCAGCCGTGGGGACAGGGTCTCCTACGAGCAGTACTTC
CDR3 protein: CASSRGDRVSYEQYF

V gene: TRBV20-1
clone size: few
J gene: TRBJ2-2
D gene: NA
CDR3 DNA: TGCAGTGCTAGAGATCTGCGGCTCCAGAACACCGGGGAGCTGTTTTTT
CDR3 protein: CSARDLRLQNTGELFF

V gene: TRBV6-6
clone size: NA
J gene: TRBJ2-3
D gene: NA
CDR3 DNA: TGTGCCAGCACTCTCAATCTAGGAGATACGCAGTATTTT
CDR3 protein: CASTLNLGDTQYF

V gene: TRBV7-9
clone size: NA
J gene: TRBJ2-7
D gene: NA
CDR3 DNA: TGTGCCAGCAGCTTATTGGTCCAGGTAAATCTCTCTCACCGCGTCTACGAGCAGTACTTC
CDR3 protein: CASSLLVQVNLSHRVYEQYF